One sample yielded the 18 T cell receptor beta chains listed below, sequenced in a study of shared clonotypes between healthy human individuals. The data were produced by immunoSEQ multiplex PCR, yet TCRdb's version contains in-frame clones alone and is incomplete. This table holds about 1,900,000 clones, about 95% found once. Cells designated naive CD8 were CD45RO-negative and were positively selected for CCR7, with terminally differentiated effector memory CD45RA+ cells excluded. Input material: naive CD8+ T cells sorted from blood. Every receptor here comes from a man in his late teens or twenties in good health.

The CDR3 region is CASSVSSGTTDTQYF. CDR3 coding DNA: TGTGCCAGCAGTGTTTCTAGCGGAACCACAGATACGCAGTATTTT. The chain couples TRBV2 to TRBJ2-3; 7 nucleotides match TRBD2. V was clipped by 4 bases and J by 2 bases; unmatched bases: 6. Germline CDR1 is SNHLY and CDR2 is FYNNEI. The CDR3 consists of 15 residues. Full variable domain (remainder filled in from reference TRBV2 and TRBJ2-3): EPEVTQTPSHQVTQMGQEVILRCVPISNHLYFYWYRQILGQKVEFLVSFYNNEISEKSEIFDDQFSVERPDGSNFTLKIRSTKLEDSAMYFCASSVSSGTTDTQYFGPGTRLTVL.

The chain joins TRBV10-3 to TRBJ1-5, with D hard to call. The V gene lost 3 bases and the J gene lost 0 bases, with 12 bases spanning the gap. Germline assignment: CDR1 ENHRY and CDR2 SYGVKD. The CDR3 runs 16 residues. DNA for the CDR3: TGTGCCATCAGTGATGGGTCTGTGGATAGCAATCAGCCCCAGCATTTT. This translates into CAISDGSVDSNQPQHF.

The chain combines TRBV9 with TRBJ1-6; TRBD1 is a possible D gene (5 bases). CDR1 and CDR2 (germline): SGDLS, YYNGEE. With 3 bases removed from V and 9 bases from J, the gap between germline ends came to 10 bases. CDR3 length: 13 amino acids. CDR3 in DNA: TGTGCCAGCAGCGGGGGGAGCGGTTCACCCCTCCACTTT. Residues: CASSGGSGSPLHF.

V usage is TRBV6-1 and J usage is TRBJ2-5, with a tentative D call TRBD2 (5 bases). The CDR3 is made up of 15 amino acids. CDR1 is MNHNS, CDR2 SASEGT, per germline. Deletions cut 4 bases from V and 5 bases from J, with 17 bases between. CDR3 protein: CASSVSRGDGETQYF. DNA of the CDR3: TGTGCCAGCAGTGTTTCTCGGGGAGACGGGGAGACCCAGTACTTC.

This clone appeared once. This chain connects TRBV30 to TRBJ1-1; 11 bases are shared with TRBD1. Germline CDR1 reads GTSNPN; CDR2 reads SVGIG (reference sequence). V was pared by 4 bases and J by 0 bases, with 7 bases of the junction left unmatched. The CDR3 extends over 16 amino acids. The CDR3: CAWTTGTGGMNTEAFF. For the CDR3, the DNA is TGTGCCTGGACCACCGGGACAGGGGGGATGAACACTGAAGCTTTCTTT.

This chain links TRBV7-8 with TRBJ2-7; 8 nucleotides align to TRBD2. V trimming: 0 bases; J trimming: 0 bases; junction bases outside the gene matches: 4. The CDR3 contains 16 residues. Germline V gene lookup returns CDR1 SGHVS and CDR2 FQNEAQ. The DNA of the CDR3 is TGTGCCAGCAGCTTAGCGCGCGGGGGGCCCTCCTACGAGCAGTACTTC. Translated: CASSLARGGPSYEQYF.

Concerning this clone itself: At the DNA level, this CDR3 is encoded by other sequences in the same sample as well. The CDR3 DNA reads TGTGCCAGCAGTTTGACCGGGTATAGCAATCAGCCCCAGCATTTT. Translated: CASSLTGYSNQPQHF. The V and J genes are TRBV27 and TRBJ1-5; D not certain. With 3 bases removed from V and 0 bases from J, the gap between germline ends came to 9 bases. CDR1 is MNHEY and CDR2 is SMNVEV in the germline V gene (reference sequence). The CDR3 has 15 amino acids.

The chain carries TRBV12-5 and TRBJ2-7; no reliable D call. The CDR3 totals 15 residues. Trimming took off 4 bases at V and 3 bases at J, with 16 bases between the two ends. Germline CDR1 reads LGHNT; CDR2 reads FRNRAP. The CDR3 loop is CASGSPDQIHYEQYF. CDR3 in DNA: TGTGCTAGTGGTTCTCCGGACCAGATACACTACGAGCAGTACTTC.

DNA of the CDR3: TGTGCCAGCACTCCTGGGACACGGGGGGAGCTGTTTTTT. Its translation: CASTPGTRGELFF. This chain uses TRBV27 with TRBJ2-2; D possibly corresponds to TRBD1 (6 bases). V shed 7 bases and J shed 8 bases, with 14 bases lying between them. Germline V gene data show CDR1 as MNHEY and CDR2 as SMNVEV (reference sequence). The CDR3 runs 13 residues.

The J gene is TRBJ2-3, the V gene TRBV14; the D gene is possibly TRBD2 (5 bases). The CDR3 spans 15 residues. Germline V gene sequence: CDR1 SGHDN, CDR2 FVKESK. Trimming left V 3 bases short and J 0 bases short, with 10 bases between. The CDR3 nucleotides are TGTGCCAGCAGCCAGATCGGACTGAGCACAGATACGCAGTATTTT. Translation: CASSQIGLSTDTQYF.

As concerns this clone: Other DNA sequences in this sample translate to the same CDR3. This sequence joins TRBV27 and TRBJ1-1; perhaps TRBD1 as D (5 bases). Trimming removed 2 bases from V and 4 bases from J, with 11 bases in between. Germline V lookup: CDR1 MNHEY, CDR2 SMNVEV (reference sequence). This CDR3 spans 14 amino acids. The CDR3 region is CASSLGGGSTEAFF. CDR3 coding DNA: TGTGCCAGCAGTTTAGGTGGGGGATCCACTGAAGCTTTCTTT.

This clone was recorded once. V usage is TRBV5-6 and J usage is TRBJ1-6; TRBD1 is a possible D gene (6 bases). Looked up from germline, CDR1 is SGHDT and CDR2 is YYEEEE. The ends were cut back, 4 bases at V and 12 bases at J, with 23 bases in the middle. There are 16 residues in the CDR3. CDR3 loop: CASSAELQGLEVPLHF. CDR3 DNA sequence: TGTGCCAGCAGCGCGGAACTACAGGGCCTTGAAGTACCCCTCCACTTT.

On this clone: Other DNA sequences in this sample translate to the same CDR3. The chain employs TRBV6-5 and TRBJ2-7; D is unresolved. This CDR3 region has 12 residues. V gave up 6 bases and J gave up 3 bases, with 9 bases separating them. CDR1 and CDR2 (germline): MNHEY, SVGAGI. The CDR3: CASSLDRYEQYF. CDR3 sequence (DNA): TGTGCCAGCAGCCTGGACCGCTACGAGCAGTACTTC.

The chain links TRBV7-2 to TRBJ2-7; 7 bases fit TRBD1. The CDR3 has 13 residues. Germline CDR1 SGHTA, CDR2 FQGNSA. The junction had 2 bases not matched to a gene; V was cut back by 4 bases and J by 2 bases. The CDR3 sequence: CASSSGQPYEQYF. DNA for the CDR3: TGTGCCAGCAGCTCGGGACAGCCCTACGAGCAGTACTTC. Looking up the rest from reference TRBV7-2 and TRBJ2-7 gives the full variable domain: GAGVSQSPSNKVTEKGKDVELRCDPISGHTALYWYRQSLGQGLEFLIYFQGNSAPDKSGLPSDRFSAERTGGSVSTLTIQRTQQEDSAVYLCASSSGQPYEQYFGPGTRLTVT.

This clone was counted a few times. The chain joins TRBV4-1 to TRBJ2-5, with 15 bases lining up with TRBD2. The CDR3 runs to 19 residues. Germline assignment: CDR1 MGHRA and CDR2 YSYEKL. V dropped 4 bases and J dropped 0; count of bases not matched to a gene: 9. The CDR3 DNA reads TGCGCCAGCAGCCCGTCCGGACTAGCGGGAGGGCAATACCAAGAGACCCAGTACTTC. Translating gives CASSPSGLAGGQYQETQYF.

This rearrangement joins TRBV10-2 to TRBJ2-3; maybe TRBD1 (7 bases). Per germline, CDR1 WSHSY and CDR2 SAAADI. The CDR3 is 16 amino acids. Trimming left V 1 base short and J 4 bases short, with 15 bases between. The CDR3 coding sequence is TGCGCCAGCAGTGAGTTTGGAGGGGGCGACGCAGATACGCAGTATTTT. As protein: CASSEFGGGDADTQYF.

The chain employs TRBV6-5 and TRBJ2-7; D uncertain. V was clipped by 7 bases and J by 1 base, with 11 bases between them. CDR1 and CDR2 from the germline V gene are MNHEY and SVGAGI. The CDR3 length is 13 residues. As DNA, the CDR3 is TGTGCCAGCACCCCGGACGGATCCTACGAGCAGTACTTC. Translation: CASTPDGSYEQYF.

V usage is TRBV13 and J usage is TRBJ2-3; perhaps TRBD2 as D (6 bases). Trimming shortened V by 4 bases and J by 6 bases, and 20 bases separated the two germline ends. Germline V gene lookup returns CDR1 PRHDT and CDR2 FYEKMQ (reference sequence). CDR3 size: 16 residues. CDR3 protein: CASSYHRGGIEDTQYF. In nucleotides, the CDR3 is TGTGCCAGCAGCTACCATAGGGGAGGCATTGAGGATACGCAGTATTTT.